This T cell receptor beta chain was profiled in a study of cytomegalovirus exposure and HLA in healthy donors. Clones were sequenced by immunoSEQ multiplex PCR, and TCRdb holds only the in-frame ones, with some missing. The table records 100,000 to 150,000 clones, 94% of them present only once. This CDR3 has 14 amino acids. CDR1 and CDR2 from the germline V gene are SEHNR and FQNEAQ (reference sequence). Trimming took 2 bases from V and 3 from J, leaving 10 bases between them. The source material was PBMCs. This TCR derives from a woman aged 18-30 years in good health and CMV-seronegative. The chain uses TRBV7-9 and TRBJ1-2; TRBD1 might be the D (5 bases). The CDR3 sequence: CASSLLQQDYGYTF. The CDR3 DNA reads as TGTGCCAGCAGCTTACTTCAACAGGACTATGGCTACACCTTC.